The next 14 T cell receptor beta chains were all read from a single sample in a study of blood T cell repertoires in COVID-19. Only in-frame clones appear in the TCRdb table, and some are missing; sequencing was by immunoSEQ multiplex PCR. The sample lists about 200,000 clones; 82% were seen once. Source material: PBMCs or T cells enriched from blood (not recorded which). The source is a woman aged 55-69 years with acute COVID-19.

The DNA of the CDR3 is TGTGCCAGCAGCCTACTAAAGACTAGCGGTCTTCGCGAGCAGTACTTC. Its translation is CASSLLKTSGLREQYF. This chain uses TRBV27 with TRBJ2-7; 9 positions agree with TRBD2. The CDR3 is 16 residues long. The V gene end was trimmed by 6 bases and the J gene end by 6 bases; junction bases not matched to a gene: 15. Germline V gene sequence: CDR1 MNHEY, CDR2 SMNVEV (reference sequence).

This clone was seen a handful of times. In DNA, the CDR3 is TGCGCCAGCAGCCGGACAGGGTGGGACACTGAAGCTTTCTTT. It is translated as CASSRTGWDTEAFF. The gene calls are TRBV10-2 and TRBJ1-1; 8 bases are shared with TRBD1. Trimming removed 6 bases from V and 3 bases from J; junction bases left unmatched: 6. The CDR3 sequence is 14 residues long. CDR1 is WSHSY and CDR2 is SAAADI in the germline V gene.

J is TRBJ1-1 and V is TRBV12-3 or TRBV12-4; D not resolved. The CDR3 covers 13 residues. V was clipped by 3 bases and J by 1 base, with 6 bases between them. This CDR3 is CASSFDTNTEAFF. The CDR3 DNA reads TGTGCCAGCAGTTTTGACACGAACACTGAAGCTTTCTTT.

This chain joins TRBV7-2 and TRBJ1-6; D remains ambiguous. Trimming took off 1 base at V and 7 bases at J, with 11 bases between the two ends. The length of the CDR3 is 15 residues. CDR1 and CDR2 (germline): SGHTA, FQGNSA. The CDR3 loop is CASSLDAGNNSPLHF. DNA of the CDR3: TGTGCCAGCAGCTTAGACGCTGGCAACAATTCACCCCTCCACTTT.

The chain uses TRBV10-3 and TRBJ2-7; 7 bases map to TRBD2. Germline V gives CDR1 ENHRY, CDR2 SYGVKD. CDR3 length: 14 residues. V was pared by 4 bases and J by 3 bases, with 6 bases of the junction left unmatched. The CDR3 here is CAISVGGGVYEQYV. The CDR3 DNA follows: TGTGCCATCAGTGTCGGCGGGGGTGTCTACGAGCAGTACGTC.

CDR3 sequence (DNA): TGTGCCATCAGTGAGTCGGGGGGTGAAGCTTTCTTT. Translating gives CAISESGGEAFF. The rearrangement joins TRBV10-3 to TRBJ1-1, with a possible D match to TRBD1 (5 bases). The CDR3 is 12 amino acids. Germline V gene data show CDR1 as ENHRY and CDR2 as SYGVKD. V shed 0 bases and J shed 7 bases, with 6 bases lying between them.

The chain uses TRBV5-1 and TRBJ2-1, with 9 bases lining up with TRBD2. CDR1 and CDR2 (germline): SGHRS, YFSETQ. J was trimmed by 9 bases and V by 1 base; bases with no gene match: 5. This CDR3 comprises 14 residues. CDR3 nucleotides: TGCGCCAGCAGCTTGACTAGCGGGTTTGTTGAGCAGTTCTTC. Its protein product is CASSLTSGFVEQFF.

The V call is TRBV6-1, the J call TRBJ2-3; 7 nucleotides line up with TRBD1. This CDR3 comprises 15 residues. With 2 bases clipped from V and 3 bases from J, the junction kept 5 bases outside the gene matches. Germline lookup yields CDR1 MNHNS and CDR2 SASEGT. Here the CDR3 reads CASSELKGATDTQYF. CDR3 DNA sequence: TGTGCCAGCAGTGAACTCAAGGGGGCGACAGATACGCAGTATTTT.

The chain joins TRBV19 to TRBJ1-3; no clear D gene. V lost 5 bases, J lost 4 bases, and 6 bases lay in between. In germline, CDR1 is LNHDA, CDR2 SQIVND (reference sequence). CDR3 length: 12 amino acids. CDR3: CASSSQGNTIYF. The CDR3 bases are TGTGCCAGTAGTTCACAGGGAAACACCATATATTTT.

This chain uses TRBV9 with TRBJ2-1; 9 bases line up with TRBD2. Trimming removed 4 bases from V and 6 bases from J; junction bases left unmatched: 11. This CDR3 has 16 amino acids. Germline CDR1 is SGDLS and CDR2 is YYNGEE. The DNA of the CDR3 is TGTGCCAGCAGCCCAGGGGGGGGACTAGCTCTCAATGAGCAGTTCTTC. It codes for CASSPGGGLALNEQFF. Drawing the rest from reference TRBV9 and TRBJ2-1, the complete variable domain is DSGVTQTPKHLITATGQRVTLRCSPRSGDLSVYWYQQSLDQGLQFLIQYYNGEERAKGNILERFSAQQFPDLHSELNLSSLELGDSALYFCASSPGGGLALNEQFFGPGTRLTVL.

The chain is built from TRBV4-1 and TRBJ2-3; 9 bases match TRBD2. The CDR3 loop spans 16 amino acids. With V trimmed by 3 bases and J by 2 bases, 6 bases remained unmatched. Looked up from germline, CDR1 is MGHRA and CDR2 is YSYEKL. The DNA for the CDR3 is TGCGCCAGCAGCCAGACCCTAGCGGGGCCCACAGATACGCAGTATTTT. Encoded protein: CASSQTLAGPTDTQYF.

The chain employs TRBV19 and TRBJ2-7; no firm D call. Germline V gives CDR1 LNHDA, CDR2 SQIVND (reference sequence). V gave up 3 bases and J gave up 2 bases, with 14 bases separating them. The CDR3 contains 15 residues. The CDR3 here is CASSMVPGSTYEQYF. The CDR3 coding sequence is TGTGCCAGTAGTATGGTCCCCGGGTCCACCTACGAGCAGTACTTC.

This clone has only a few counts. The chain combines TRBV19 with TRBJ1-4; 8 nucleotides align to TRBD1. The J segment lost 3 bases and the V segment lost 6 bases, leaving 3 bases of the junction unmatched. There are 14 residues in the CDR3. The germline gives CDR1 LNHDA, CDR2 SQIVND (reference sequence). The CDR3: CASSQGAANEKLFF. CDR3 sequence (DNA): TGTGCCAGTAGCCAGGGGGCAGCTAATGAAAAACTGTTTTTT.

The chain links TRBV7-2 to TRBJ2-1, with TRBD2 matching over 7 bases. The V segment lost 0 bases and the J segment 0 bases; nucleotides outside the gene matches: 2. This CDR3 spans 16 amino acids. The germline CDR1 and CDR2 sequences are SGHTA and FQGNSA. The CDR3 region has the DNA TGTGCCAGCAGCTTAGCGCGGGAGAGCTCCTACAATGAGCAGTTCTTC. Translating gives CASSLARESSYNEQFF.